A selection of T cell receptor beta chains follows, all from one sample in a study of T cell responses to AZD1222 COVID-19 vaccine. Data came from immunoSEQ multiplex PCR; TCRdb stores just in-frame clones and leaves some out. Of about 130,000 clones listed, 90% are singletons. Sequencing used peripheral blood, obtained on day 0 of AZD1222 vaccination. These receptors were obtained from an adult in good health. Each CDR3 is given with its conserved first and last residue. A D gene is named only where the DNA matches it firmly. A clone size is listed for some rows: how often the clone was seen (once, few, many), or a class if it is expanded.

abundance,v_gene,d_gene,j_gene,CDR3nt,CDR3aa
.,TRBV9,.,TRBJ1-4,TGTGCCAGCAGCGTAGGAGAAGGGAGAGGGGAAAAACTGTTTTTT,CASSVGEGRGEKLFF
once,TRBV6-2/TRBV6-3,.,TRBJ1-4,TGTGCCAGCAGTTACTTCCGCGGGAACACTCTGTTTTTT,CASSYFRGNTLFF
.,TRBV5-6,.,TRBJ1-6,TGTGCCAGCAGCCGCCGACCTTCTGGCTCCTATAATTCACCCCTCCACTTT,CASSRRPSGSYNSPLHF
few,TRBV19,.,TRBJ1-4,TGTGCCAGCAGCAGACAGAGTGCAACTAATGAAAAACTGTTTTTT,CASSRQSATNEKLFF
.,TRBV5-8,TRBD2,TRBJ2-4,TGTGCCAGCAGCTGGGGGGGGACTAGTGCTAACATTCAGTACTTC,CASSWGGTSANIQYF
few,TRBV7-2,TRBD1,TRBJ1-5,TGTGCCAGCTCGGGGACAGTTAATCAGCCCCAGCATTTT,CASSGTVNQPQHF
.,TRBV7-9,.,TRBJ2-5,TGTGCCAGCAGCCGATGGGGAGAGACCCAGTACTTC,CASSRWGETQYF
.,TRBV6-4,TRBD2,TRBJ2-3,TGTGCCAGCAGTGACTCCCAGGGAGGGACAGATACGCAGTATTTT,CASSDSQGGTDTQYF
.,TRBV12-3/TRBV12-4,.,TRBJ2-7,TGTGCCAGCAGCCAACAGGGTTACGAGCAGTACTTC,CASSQQGYEQYF
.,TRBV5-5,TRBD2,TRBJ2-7,TGTGCCAGCAGCCCCACGACTAGCGGCTACGAGCAGTACTTC,CASSPTTSGYEQYF
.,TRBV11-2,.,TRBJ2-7,TGTGCCAGCAGCTTAGATGTCTACGAGCAGTACTTC,CASSLDVYEQYF